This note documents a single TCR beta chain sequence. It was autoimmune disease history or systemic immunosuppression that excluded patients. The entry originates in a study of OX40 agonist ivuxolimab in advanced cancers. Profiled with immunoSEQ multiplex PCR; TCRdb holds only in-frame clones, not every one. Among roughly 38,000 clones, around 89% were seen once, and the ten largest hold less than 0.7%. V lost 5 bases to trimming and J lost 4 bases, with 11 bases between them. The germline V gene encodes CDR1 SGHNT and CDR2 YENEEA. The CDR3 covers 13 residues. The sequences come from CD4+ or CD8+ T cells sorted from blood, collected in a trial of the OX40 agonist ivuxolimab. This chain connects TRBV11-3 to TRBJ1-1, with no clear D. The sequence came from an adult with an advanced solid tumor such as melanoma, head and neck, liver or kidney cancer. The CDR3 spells CASSLGGPTEAFF. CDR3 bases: TGTGCCAGCAGCCTGGGCGGGCCCACTGAAGCTTTCTTT.